Each of the 26 T cell receptor beta chains below was sequenced from the same sample in a study of immune evolution from preneoplasia to lung adenocarcinoma. TCRdb keeps only in-frame clones here, not all; method: immunoSEQ multiplex PCR. Of more than 3,500 clones listed, 75% to 90% are singletons. Sequencing was performed on FFPE minimally invasive lung adenocarcinoma tissue. The receptors shown here come from an older donor with lung adenocarcinoma.

The chain recombines TRBV6-5 with TRBJ2-7; TRBD2 agrees at 10 bases. Germline CDR1 MNHEY, CDR2 SVGAGI. Germline trimming cut 8 bases from V and 4 bases from J; bases unmatched to any gene: 8. This CDR3 contains 14 residues. In DNA form, the CDR3 reads TGTGCCAGCGTGGCTAGCGGGAGTTCATACGAGCAGTACTTC. It yields the protein CASVASGSSYEQYF.

V usage is TRBV11-1 and J usage is TRBJ2-1; 10 bases line up with TRBD1. The CDR3 runs 15 residues. Per germline, CDR1 SGHAT and CDR2 FQDESV (reference sequence). With V trimmed by 5 bases and J by 6 bases, 7 bases remained unmatched. The CDR3 is CASSQPGQGINEQFF. CDR3 bases: TGTGCCAGCAGCCAGCCGGGACAGGGGATCAATGAGCAGTTCTTC.

The rearrangement joins TRBV7-3 to TRBJ2-1; 9 bases are a match to TRBD1. V was clipped by 5 bases and J by 7 bases; unmatched bases: 6. This CDR3 spans 14 amino acids. Germline CDR1 is SGHTA and CDR2 is FQGTGA. This CDR3 reads CASSETTGGNEQFF. CDR3 bases: TGTGCCAGCAGCGAAACGACAGGGGGGAATGAGCAGTTCTTC. The full variable domain, its missing parts supplied by reference TRBV7-3 and TRBJ2-1, is GAGVSQTPSNKVTEKGKYVELRCDPISGHTALYWYRQSLGQGPEFLIYFQGTGAADDSGLPNDRFFAVRPEGSVSTLKIQRTERGDSAVYLCASSETTGGNEQFFGPGTRLTVL.

V and J are TRBV27 and TRBJ2-5; TRBD1 or TRBD2 may be the D gene (5 bases each). In germline, CDR1 is MNHEY, CDR2 SMNVEV (reference sequence). CDR3 length: 15 amino acids. Trimming shortened V by 3 bases and J by 5 bases, and 16 bases separated the two germline ends. CDR3 nucleotide sequence: TGTGCCAGCAGTTTGTCGGGGCCGTTTGAGGAGACCCAGTACTTC. The encoded protein is CASSLSGPFEETQYF.

The genes are TRBV13 and TRBJ2-7; a possible D gene is TRBD2 (6 bases). The CDR3 length is 17 residues. Per germline, CDR1 PRHDT and CDR2 FYEKMQ (reference sequence). Trimming cost V 6 bases and J 5 bases, with 26 bases left between them. The CDR3 coding sequence is TGTGCCAGCAGTTCCGAACTCCTCCGGGACTGGAACCACGAGCAGTACTTC. It yields the protein CASSSELLRDWNHEQYF.

This rearrangement joins TRBV6-1 to TRBJ1-5, with TRBD1 matching 7 bases. CDR3 length: 18 amino acids. After removal of 4 bases from V and 2 bases from J, the junction contained 14 bases not matched to a gene. The V gene's germline CDR1 is MNHNS and CDR2 SASEGT. In DNA form, the CDR3 reads TGTGCCAGCAGTGGCTCAGGGGGAAACACGCGCGGCAATCAGCCCCAGCATTTT. This translates into CASSGSGGNTRGNQPQHF.

The CDR3 DNA reads TGCGCCAGCAGCTTGGGCTGGGGACAGGGGAACACCGGGGAGCTGTTTTTT. This sequence encodes CASSLGWGQGNTGELFF. The chain couples TRBV5-1 to TRBJ2-2; TRBD1 matches 9 bases. Trimming took 0 bases from V and 1 from J; bases not matched to a gene: 4. Germline lookup yields CDR1 SGHRS and CDR2 YFSETQ. The CDR3 is 17 amino acids. The full variable domain, in which reference TRBV5-1 and TRBJ2-2 provide the parts outside the CDR3, is KAGVTQTPRYLIKTRGQQVTLSCSPISGHRSVSWYQQTPGQGLQFLFEYFSETQRNKGNFPGRFSGRQFSNSRSEMNVSTLELGDSALYLCASSLGWGQGNTGELFFGEGSRLTVL.

The chain couples TRBV9 to TRBJ2-1; 9 nucleotides align to TRBD2. Germline CDR1 and CDR2: SGDLS and YYNGEE. There are 16 residues in the CDR3. With 0 bases clipped from V and 4 bases from J, the junction kept 5 bases outside the gene matches. The CDR3 loop reads CASSVAEAGGYNEQFF. CDR3 sequence (DNA): TGTGCCAGCAGCGTAGCGGAAGCGGGAGGTTACAATGAGCAGTTCTTC.

On this clone itself: At one end the junction does not follow the germline gene, possibly because of a read error. The V gene is TRBV5-1, the J gene TRBJ1-2; TRBD1 is a possible D gene (6 bases). The CDR3 length is 13 residues. The germline CDR1 and CDR2 sequences are SGHRS and YFSETQ. The CDR3 DNA reads TGCGCCAACAGCCCACAGGGTCCTTATGGCTACACCTTC. Protein sequence: CANSPQGPYGYTF. The variable domain in full, completed from reference TRBV5-1 and TRBJ1-2, reads KAGVTQTPRYLIKTRGQQVTLSCSPISGHRSVSWYQQTPGQGLQFLFEYFSETQRNKGNFPGRFSGRQFSNSRSEMNVSTLELGDSALYLCANSPQGPYGYTFGSGTRLTVV.

The chain links TRBV18 to TRBJ2-5; 11 nucleotides align to TRBD2. Losses at the gene ends were 5 bases for V and 5 bases for J; bases not matched to a gene: 4. Germline CDR1 is KGHSH and CDR2 is LQKENI. The CDR3 is 14 residues long. CDR3 protein: CASSTGLAAETQYF. The CDR3, as DNA: TGTGCCAGCTCAACGGGACTAGCGGCGGAGACCCAGTACTTC. The full variable domain, completed using reference TRBV18 and TRBJ2-5, is NAGVMQNPRHLVRRRGQEARLRCSPMKGHSHVYWYRQLPEEGLKFMVYLQKENIIDESGMPKERFSAEFPKEGPSILRIQQVVRGDSAAYFCASSTGLAAETQYFGPGTRLLVL.

V usage is TRBV29-1 and J usage is TRBJ1-2, with D possibly being TRBD1 (5 bases). V was cut by 2 bases and J by 4 bases, with 11 bases left in between. Germline CDR1 is SQVTM and CDR2 is ANQGSEA. The CDR3 covers 13 residues. The CDR3 DNA sequence: TGCAGCGTTGAATCCACAGGTGTCTATGGCTACACCTTC. Encoded protein: CSVESTGVYGYTF.

The V gene is TRBV19, the J gene TRBJ1-4, with D possibly matching TRBD1 (6 bases). Germline V lookup: CDR1 LNHDA, CDR2 SQIVND (reference sequence). The CDR3 runs to 11 residues. Trimming left V 7 bases short and J 8 bases short, with 8 bases between. The CDR3 protein is CASKDREKLFF. CDR3 coding DNA: TGTGCCAGTAAAGACAGGGAAAAACTGTTTTTT.

This chain connects TRBV11-2 to TRBJ2-3; the D is unclear. Per germline, CDR1 SGHAT and CDR2 FQNNGV. V dropped 5 bases and J dropped 1 base, with 10 bases sitting between them. CDR3 length: 14 amino acids. Here the CDR3 reads CASSPNSGTDTQYF. The CDR3 DNA reads TGTGCCAGCAGCCCCAATTCTGGCACAGATACGCAGTATTTT.

The chain has TRBV11-2 and TRBJ1-1; tentatively, D is TRBD1 (5 bases). Trimming took 1 base from V and 0 from J, leaving 12 bases between them. Germline values: CDR1 SGHAT, CDR2 FQNNGV. The CDR3 is 16 amino acids. The DNA for the CDR3 is TGTGCCAGCAGCTTAGCGGGGGGGATGATGAACACTGAAGCTTTCTTT. Translated, it gives CASSLAGGMMNTEAFF. Filled out from reference TRBV11-2 and TRBJ1-1, the complete variable domain reads EAGVAQSPRYKIIEKRQSVAFWCNPISGHATLYWYQQILGQGPKLLIQFQNNGVVDDSQLPKDRFSAERLKGVDSTLKIQPAKLEDSAVYLCASSLAGGMMNTEAFFGQGTRLTVV.

V gene TRBV2 combines with J gene TRBJ2-3, with D tentatively TRBD2 (6 bases). Germline lookup yields CDR1 SNHLY and CDR2 FYNNEI. V lost 6 bases to trimming and J lost 3 bases, with 16 bases between them. This CDR3 comprises 15 residues. Here the CDR3 DNA reads TGTGCCAGCAGGGAAAGGAGGGCTGAGACAGATACGCAGTATTTT. Amino acids: CASRERRAETDTQYF.

This clone appeared a single time. The rearrangement uses TRBV9 and TRBJ2-1; possibly TRBD2 for D (5 bases). Trimming removed 3 bases at V and 1 base at J, with 11 bases between. The CDR3 has 15 amino acids. Germline V gene lookup returns CDR1 SGDLS and CDR2 YYNGEE. CDR3 bases: TGTGCCAGCAGCGCGATCCCGGGGTCCTACAATGAGCAGTTCTTC. It codes for CASSAIPGSYNEQFF.

The chain links TRBV5-1 to TRBJ2-2; perhaps TRBD1 as D (5 bases). CDR1 and CDR2 (germline): SGHRS, YFSETQ. The CDR3 length is 13 residues. V gave up 5 bases and J gave up 6 bases, with 11 bases separating them. In DNA, the CDR3 is TGCGCCAGCAGTCGAGACAGACCCGGGGAGCTGTTTTTT. This sequence encodes CASSRDRPGELFF.

The CDR3 loop reads CAREGGPCQETQYF. CDR3 sequence (DNA): TGTGCCAGAGAAGGGGGGCCGTGTCAAGAGACCCAGTACTTC. The chain links TRBV21-1 to TRBJ2-5. TRBV21-1 is tagged as a pseudogene. The length of the CDR3 is 14 residues.

The chain uses TRBV6-5 and TRBJ2-1; 9 bases are a match to TRBD1. CDR3 length: 15 residues. Unmatched junction bases numbered 11, after V lost 5 bases and J lost 9 bases. Germline-derived CDR1 and CDR2 are MNHEY and SVGAGI. CDR3 sequence: CASSSDRDRVTEQFF. CDR3 in DNA: TGTGCCAGCAGTAGCGACCGGGACAGGGTGACTGAGCAGTTCTTC.

CDR3 DNA sequence: TGTGCCAGCTCACCACAGGCCAGGGGGCATACCAACTATGGCTACACCTTC. This codes for CASSPQARGHTNYGYTF. This chain uses TRBV18 with TRBJ1-2; 8 bases map to TRBD1. V lost 1 base, J lost 2 bases, and 9 bases stayed unmatched. The V gene's germline CDR1 is KGHSH and CDR2 LQKENI. The CDR3 sequence is 17 residues long.

V and J are TRBV18 and TRBJ2-1; D might be TRBD2 (5 bases). CDR1 and CDR2 from the germline V gene are KGHSH and LQKENI. Deletions cut 2 bases from V and 13 bases from J, with 15 bases between. CDR3 size: 13 residues. The CDR3 loop is CASSPDFRDIQFF. In DNA form, the CDR3 reads TGTGCCAGCTCACCAGACTTCCGGGATATTCAGTTCTTC.

This clone was observed a few times. This chain links TRBV7-9 with TRBJ2-5, with D uncertain. The length of the CDR3 is 16 residues. V was pared by 0 bases and J by 3 bases, with 14 bases between. Germline CDR1 reads SEHNR; CDR2 reads FQNEAQ (reference sequence). The CDR3 here is CASSLAGLRREETQYF. The CDR3 DNA follows: TGTGCCAGCAGCTTAGCGGGTTTACGCCGAGAAGAGACCCAGTACTTC. The complete variable domain, with remaining parts taken from reference TRBV7-9 and TRBJ2-5, reads DTGVSQNPRHKITKRGQNVTFRCDPISEHNRLYWYRQTLGQGPEFLTYFQNEAQLEKSRLLSDRFSAERPKGSFSTLEIQRTEQGDSAMYLCASSLAGLRREETQYFGPGTRLLVL.

The chain joins TRBV28 to TRBJ2-7; unclear D gene. From germline, CDR1 is MDHEN and CDR2 SYDVKM. Trimming left V 2 bases short and J 5 bases short, with 16 bases between. The CDR3 contains 15 residues. Written as DNA, the CDR3 is TGTGCCAGCAGTTTACCCCTAAACCCGGGTAACGAGCAGTACTTC. Translating gives CASSLPLNPGNEQYF.

The CDR3 here is CASSWGGLKETQYF. The CDR3 coding sequence is TGTGCCAGCAGTTGGGGGGGCTTAAAAGAGACCCAGTACTTC. The chain combines TRBV6-1 with TRBJ2-5; tentative D call: TRBD2 (7 bases). Deletions cut 5 bases from V and 3 bases from J, with 13 bases between. The V gene's germline CDR1 is MNHNS and CDR2 SASEGT. The CDR3 consists of 14 residues.

The chain is built from TRBV10-2 and TRBJ2-5, with unresolved D. The CDR3 totals 13 residues. Trimming removed 7 bases at V and 1 base at J, with 10 bases between. CDR1 and CDR2 from the germline V gene are WSHSY and SAAADI. DNA of the CDR3: TGCGCCAGCACCCCTCGGGCCCAAGAGACCCAGTACTTC. Protein: CASTPRAQETQYF.

This sequence joins TRBV6-1 and TRBJ2-2; maybe TRBD2 (5 bases). The germline V and J ends were trimmed by 6 bases and 1 base, with 9 bases remaining between them. This CDR3 spans 14 amino acids. CDR1 is MNHNS, CDR2 SASEGT, per germline. The CDR3 DNA is TGTGCCAGCAGAAAAGCGGAGAACACCGGGGAGCTGTTTTTT. This codes for CASRKAENTGELFF.